The 17 T cell receptor beta chains below come from one sample, sequenced in a study of blood T cell repertoires in COVID-19. TCRdb keeps only in-frame clones here, not all; method: immunoSEQ multiplex PCR. Seen here are some 300,000 clones, 85% to 90% observed once, and the top ten hold just under 6.5%. Sequenced: peripheral blood. The origin of the receptors is a woman aged 45-65 years with COVID-19, enrolled during active disease.

The chain employs TRBV6-1 and TRBJ2-3; D possibly corresponds to TRBD2 (6 bases). This CDR3 has 16 amino acids. Germline V gene sequence: CDR1 MNHNS, CDR2 SASEGT. V dropped 4 bases and J dropped 1 base, with 15 bases sitting between them. The CDR3 spells CASSGLGLTGTDTQYF. The DNA for the CDR3 is TGTGCCAGCAGTGGCTTGGGACTTACTGGCACAGATACGCAGTATTTT.

V usage is TRBV25-1 and J usage is TRBJ1-6; TRBD1 matches 10 bases. Germline V gene lookup returns CDR1 MGHDK and CDR2 SYGVNS. With 5 bases clipped from V and 7 bases from J, the junction kept 5 bases outside the gene matches. CDR3 size: 15 residues. In DNA form, the CDR3 reads TGTGCCAGCAGTCGACAGGGGGCGCAAAATTCACCCCTCCACTTT. This translates into CASSRQGAQNSPLHF.

The genes are TRBV3-1 (or the pseudogene TRBV3-2) and TRBJ1-2; no definite D call. Trimming removed 2 bases at V and 4 bases at J, with 11 bases between. CDR3 length equals 14 residues. Per germline, CDR1 LGHDT and CDR2 YNNKEL (reference sequence). The CDR3 DNA reads as TGTGCCAGCAGCCAACCTGGGCAGCTCTATGGCTACACCTTC. Its translation: CASSQPGQLYGYTF.

The rearrangement joins TRBV7-2 to TRBJ2-3, with 10 bases matching TRBD2. Germline V gene lookup returns CDR1 SGHTA and CDR2 FQGNSA. Losses at the gene ends were 5 bases for V and 1 base for J; bases not matched to a gene: 6. The CDR3 extends over 16 amino acids. CDR3 DNA: TGTGCCAGCAGCGCGACCCTAGCGGGAGGCACAGATACGCAGTATTTT. It translates to CASSATLAGGTDTQYF.

CDR3 residues: CASSRQRTGQGTEAFF. The CDR3 bases are TGCGCCAGCAGCCGCCAGAGGACAGGTCAGGGGACTGAAGCTTTCTTT. J is TRBJ1-1 and V is TRBV4-3; the match to TRBD1 covers 7 bases. Germline V gene sequence: CDR1 LGHNA, CDR2 YSLEER. V lost 4 bases to trimming and J lost 5 bases; unmatched junction nucleotides: 13. The CDR3 covers 16 residues.

The gene calls are TRBV30 and TRBJ1-1; the D gene is possibly TRBD1 (5 bases). CDR3 size: 12 residues. CDR1 and CDR2 from the germline V gene are GTSNPN and SVGIG (reference sequence). The ends were cut back, 4 bases at V and 1 base at J, with 7 bases in the middle. CDR3 nucleotide sequence: TGTGCCTGGACAGGGTGGAACACTGAAGCTTTCTTT. Protein: CAWTGWNTEAFF. The whole variable domain, remainder taken from reference TRBV30 and TRBJ1-1, is SQTIHQWPATLVQPVGSPLSLECTVEGTSNPNLYWYRQAAGRGLQLLFYSVGIGQISSEVPQNLSASRPQDRQFILSSKKLLLSDSGFYLCAWTGWNTEAFFGQGTRLTVV.

The chain recombines TRBV12-5 with TRBJ2-7; maybe TRBD1 (6 bases). This CDR3 is built from 14 residues. Germline V gives CDR1 LGHNT, CDR2 FRNRAP. With 5 bases removed from V and 2 bases from J, the gap between germline ends came to 13 bases. This chain's CDR3 is CASGPTTGAYEQYF. Written as DNA, the CDR3 is TGTGCTAGTGGTCCGACGACAGGAGCCTACGAGCAGTACTTC.

The CDR3, as DNA: TGTGCCAGCAACCCTTCCACTAGCGGCCGTGAGCAGTTCTTC. Protein sequence: CASNPSTSGREQFF. The chain carries TRBV5-4 and TRBJ2-1; 8 nucleotides match TRBD2. The CDR3 is made up of 14 amino acids. Germline trimming cut 6 bases from V and 9 bases from J; bases unmatched to any gene: 11. Germline CDR1 and CDR2: SGHNT and YYREEE (reference sequence).

The chain employs TRBV5-5 and TRBJ2-7; 11 bases are a match to TRBD2. The CDR3 spans 15 residues. Germline trimming cut 5 bases from V and 4 bases from J; bases unmatched to any gene: 8. Germline V gene lookup returns CDR1 SGHKS and CDR2 YYEKEE (reference sequence). The CDR3 sequence is CASSQTSGNMYEQYF. The DNA of the CDR3 is TGTGCCAGCAGTCAGACTAGCGGGAATATGTACGAGCAGTACTTC.

This chain uses TRBV4-1 with TRBJ1-5; no definite D call. V lost 0 bases and J lost 0, with 9 bases in between. Germline CDR1 MGHRA, CDR2 YSYEKL. The CDR3 totals 16 residues. The CDR3 sequence is CASSQEVRYSNQPQHF. The CDR3 DNA reads as TGCGCCAGCAGCCAAGAGGTCAGGTATAGCAATCAGCCCCAGCATTTT.

The J gene is TRBJ2-6, the V gene TRBV18, with a possible D match to TRBD1 (5 bases). Germline V CDR1 and CDR2: KGHSH, LQKENI. Trimming left V 4 bases short and J 0 bases short, with 13 bases between. CDR3 length: 17 residues. The CDR3 loop reads CASSRTPLTSGANVLTF. The DNA of the CDR3 is TGTGCCAGCTCACGGACACCCCTCACCTCTGGGGCCAACGTCCTGACTTTC.

This sequence joins TRBV5-6 and TRBJ1-1; D remains ambiguous. Germline values: CDR1 SGHDT, CDR2 YYEEEE. V was shortened by 1 base and J by 7 bases, with 8 bases between the two germline ends. The length of the CDR3 is 12 residues. The CDR3 region is CASSLRGLEAFF. CDR3 DNA sequence: TGTGCCAGCAGCTTGAGAGGACTTGAAGCTTTCTTT.

The count of this clone is one. The V and J genes are TRBV7-2 and TRBJ1-4, with 10 bases matching TRBD1. The junction had 8 bases not matched to a gene; V was cut back by 0 bases and J by 7 bases. The CDR3 runs 17 residues. Germline V CDR1 and CDR2: SGHTA, FQGNSA. DNA of the CDR3: TGTGCCAGCAGCTTAGCGGGGACAGGGGTCAGGAGTGAAAAACTGTTTTTT. Translating it yields CASSLAGTGVRSEKLFF.

The CDR3 bases are TGTGCCAGCAGCGGCAGGGGTGGCAATCAGCCCCAGCATTTT. This sequence encodes CASSGRGGNQPQHF. The V call is TRBV7-2, the J call TRBJ1-5; weak D call: TRBD1 (6 bases). The CDR3 has 14 residues. V lost 5 bases and J 2 bases, leaving 10 bases between the germline ends. Germline CDR1 reads SGHTA; CDR2 reads FQGNSA.

The chain employs TRBV4-2 and TRBJ1-1, with D unclear. Per germline, CDR1 LGHNA and CDR2 YNFKEQ. V lost 0 bases and J 4 bases, leaving 12 bases between the germline ends. CDR3 length equals 15 residues. The CDR3 sequence: CASSQDSRVATEAFF. CDR3 nucleotide sequence: TGTGCCAGCAGCCAAGATTCTCGGGTTGCCACTGAAGCTTTCTTT.

The gene calls are TRBV5-4 and TRBJ1-2; 9 nucleotides match TRBD1. Germline CDR1 SGHNT, CDR2 YYREEE (reference sequence). The CDR3 sequence is 13 residues long. The V and J ends lost 3 bases and 8 bases, in that order; junction bases with no gene match: 5. DNA of the CDR3: TGTGCCAGCAGCTCTGACAGGGGGACAGGCTACACCTTC. It specifies CASSSDRGTGYTF.

Here the CDR3 reads CASSLGRLAGGRGYEQYF. The CDR3 nucleotides read TGTGCCAGCAGCTTAGGAAGGCTAGCGGGAGGGAGGGGATACGAGCAGTACTTC. The V and J genes are TRBV7-8 and TRBJ2-7; TRBD2 matches 12 bases. V dropped 1 base and J dropped 4; count of bases not matched to a gene: 11. The germline CDR1 and CDR2 sequences are SGHVS and FQNEAQ. This CDR3 has 18 residues.